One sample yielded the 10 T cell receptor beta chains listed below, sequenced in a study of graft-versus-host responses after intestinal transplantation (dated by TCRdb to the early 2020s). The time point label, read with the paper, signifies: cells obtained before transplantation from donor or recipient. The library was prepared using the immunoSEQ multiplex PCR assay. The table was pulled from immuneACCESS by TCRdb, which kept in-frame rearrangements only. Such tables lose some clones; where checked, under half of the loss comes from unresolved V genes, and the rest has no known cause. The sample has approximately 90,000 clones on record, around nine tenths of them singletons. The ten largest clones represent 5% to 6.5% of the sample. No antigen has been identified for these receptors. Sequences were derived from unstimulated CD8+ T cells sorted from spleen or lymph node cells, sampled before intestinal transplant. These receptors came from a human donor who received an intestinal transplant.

CDR3 region: CASSLATGGFTGELFF. Written as DNA, the CDR3 is TGTGCCAGCAGCTTAGCGACAGGGGGCTTCACCGGGGAGCTGTTTTTT. The chain links TRBV11-2 to TRBJ2-2; TRBD1 matches at 10 bases. CDR3 size: 16 residues. The germline gives CDR1 SGHAT, CDR2 FQNNGV. V lost 1 base to trimming and J lost 4 bases; unmatched junction nucleotides: 3.

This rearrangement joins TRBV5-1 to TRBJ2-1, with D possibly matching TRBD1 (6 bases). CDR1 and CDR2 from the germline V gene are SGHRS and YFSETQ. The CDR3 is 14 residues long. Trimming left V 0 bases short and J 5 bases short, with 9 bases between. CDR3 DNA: TGCGCCAGCAGCTTGGGGACAGATGACAATGAGCAGTTCTTC. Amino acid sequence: CASSLGTDDNEQFF.

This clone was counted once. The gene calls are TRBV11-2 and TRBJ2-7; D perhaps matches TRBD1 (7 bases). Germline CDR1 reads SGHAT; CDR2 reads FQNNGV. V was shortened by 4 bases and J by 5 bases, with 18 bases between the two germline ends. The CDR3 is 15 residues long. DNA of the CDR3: TGTGCCAGCAGCTCGTCACAGGGGAGGTCCAACGAGCAGTACTTC. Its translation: CASSSSQGRSNEQYF.

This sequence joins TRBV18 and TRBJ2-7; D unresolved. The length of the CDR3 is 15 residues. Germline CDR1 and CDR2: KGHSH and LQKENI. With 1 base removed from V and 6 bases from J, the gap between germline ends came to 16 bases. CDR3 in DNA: TGTGCCAGCTCACCACGTTACTCGTGGACGTCCGAGCAGTACTTC. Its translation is CASSPRYSWTSEQYF.

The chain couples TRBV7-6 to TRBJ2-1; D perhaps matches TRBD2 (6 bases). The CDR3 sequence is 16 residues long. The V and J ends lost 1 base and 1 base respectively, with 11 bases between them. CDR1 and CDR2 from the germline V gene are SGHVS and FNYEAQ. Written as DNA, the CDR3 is TGTGCCAGCAGCTTAGTTTGGCGGGGTTCCTACAATGAGCAGTTCTTC. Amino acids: CASSLVWRGSYNEQFF.

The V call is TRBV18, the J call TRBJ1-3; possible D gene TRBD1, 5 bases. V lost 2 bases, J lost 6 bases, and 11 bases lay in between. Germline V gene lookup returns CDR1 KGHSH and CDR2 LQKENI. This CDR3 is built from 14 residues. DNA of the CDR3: TGTGCCAGCTCACCATCAGGGTGGGAAAACACCATATATTTT. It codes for CASSPSGWENTIYF.

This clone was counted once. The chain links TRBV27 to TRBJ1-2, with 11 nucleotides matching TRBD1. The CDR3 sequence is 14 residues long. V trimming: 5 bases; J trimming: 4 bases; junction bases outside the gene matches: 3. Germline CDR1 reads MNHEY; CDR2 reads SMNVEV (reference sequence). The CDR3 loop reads CASSRTGGFYGYTF. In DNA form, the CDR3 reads TGTGCCAGCAGTCGGACAGGGGGCTTCTATGGCTACACCTTC.

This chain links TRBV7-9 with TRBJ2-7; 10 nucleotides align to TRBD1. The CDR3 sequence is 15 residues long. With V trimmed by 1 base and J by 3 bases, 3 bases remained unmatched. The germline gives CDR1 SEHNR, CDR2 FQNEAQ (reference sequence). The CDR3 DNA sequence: TGTGCCAGCAGCTTAGTAGGGACAGGGGTCTACGAGCAGTACTTC. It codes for CASSLVGTGVYEQYF.

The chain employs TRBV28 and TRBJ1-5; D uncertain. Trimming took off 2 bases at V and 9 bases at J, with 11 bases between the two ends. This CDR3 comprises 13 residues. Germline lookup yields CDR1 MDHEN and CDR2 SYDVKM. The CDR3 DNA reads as TGTGCCAGCAGTTTAGGGCAGCAAGGGCCCCAGCATTTT. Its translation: CASSLGQQGPQHF.

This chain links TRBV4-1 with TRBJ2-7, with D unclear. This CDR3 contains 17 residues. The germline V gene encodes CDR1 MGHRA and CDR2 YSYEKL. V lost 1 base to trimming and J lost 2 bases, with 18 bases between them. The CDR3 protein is CASSQGHDVAGTYEQYF. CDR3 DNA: TGCGCCAGCAGCCAAGGTCATGACGTGGCAGGAACCTACGAGCAGTACTTC.